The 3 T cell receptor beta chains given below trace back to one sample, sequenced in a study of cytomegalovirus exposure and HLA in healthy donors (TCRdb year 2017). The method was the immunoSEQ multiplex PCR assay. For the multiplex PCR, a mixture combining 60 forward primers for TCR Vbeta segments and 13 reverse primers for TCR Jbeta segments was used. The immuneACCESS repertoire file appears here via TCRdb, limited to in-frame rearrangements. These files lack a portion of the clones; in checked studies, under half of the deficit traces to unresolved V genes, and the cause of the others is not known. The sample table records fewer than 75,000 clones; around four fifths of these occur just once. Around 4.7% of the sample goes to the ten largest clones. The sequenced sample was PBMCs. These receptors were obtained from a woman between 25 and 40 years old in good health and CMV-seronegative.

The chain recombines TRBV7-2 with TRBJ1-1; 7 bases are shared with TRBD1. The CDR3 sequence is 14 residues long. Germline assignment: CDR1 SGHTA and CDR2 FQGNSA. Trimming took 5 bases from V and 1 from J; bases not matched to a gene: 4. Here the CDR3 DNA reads TGTGCCAGCAGCCTCGAGGGGGCGAACACTGAAGCTTTCTTT. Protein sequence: CASSLEGANTEAFF.

As DNA, the CDR3 is TGTGCCTGGAGTCACAGGGAGACGGGGGAGCTGTTTTTT. This translates into CAWSHRETGELFF. The rearrangement links TRBV30 to TRBJ2-2; D may be TRBD1 (6 bases). CDR1 and CDR2 from the germline V gene are GTSNPN and SVGIG (reference sequence). CDR3 length equals 13 residues. V lost 2 bases, J lost 8 bases, and 12 bases lay in between.

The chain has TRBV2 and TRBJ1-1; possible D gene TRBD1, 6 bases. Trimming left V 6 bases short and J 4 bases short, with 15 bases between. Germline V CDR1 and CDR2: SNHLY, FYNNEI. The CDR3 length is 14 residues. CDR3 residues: CASRAQGKGTEAFF. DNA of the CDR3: TGTGCCAGCAGGGCGCAGGGGAAGGGCACTGAAGCTTTCTTT.